The 10 T cell receptor beta chains below all came from one sample that was sequenced in a study of shared clonotypes between healthy human individuals. Only in-frame clones appear in the TCRdb table, and some are missing; sequencing was by immunoSEQ multiplex PCR. The table lists a few million clones, more than 80% of them singletons. Sample: naive CD4+ T cells from PBMCs. The subset denotes: CD45RA+ positively selected. The source of these receptors is a man aged 18-30 years in good health. Some clones in this sample may be carry-over from other donors' samples.

The V call is TRBV7-2, the J call TRBJ2-1; 8 bases match TRBD2. V dropped 6 bases and J dropped 7; count of bases not matched to a gene: 8. The CDR3 length is 14 residues. Germline V gives CDR1 SGHTA, CDR2 FQGNSA. CDR3 coding DNA: TGTGCCAGCAGATCAGCGGGAGCCCAGAATGAGCAGTTCTTC. Translating gives CASRSAGAQNEQFF.

The chain joins TRBV6-5 to TRBJ2-7; the D is unclear. Germline values: CDR1 MNHEY, CDR2 SVGAGI. This CDR3 is 13 amino acids long. V was cut by 4 bases and J by 3 bases, with 10 bases left in between. In DNA, the CDR3 is TGTGCCAGCAGTTCGTCACCTCTCTACGAGCAGTACTTC. Its protein product is CASSSSPLYEQYF.

The CDR3 DNA sequence: TGCGCCAGCAGCCAAGAGCCTTCGATACTAGCGGGAGGAGACACAGATACGCAGTATTTT. It is translated as CASSQEPSILAGGDTDTQYF. This chain uses TRBV4-3 with TRBJ2-3; 12 nucleotides align to TRBD2. V trimming: 0 bases; J trimming: 2 bases; junction bases outside the gene matches: 12. From germline, CDR1 is LGHNA and CDR2 YSLEER. The CDR3 has 20 residues.

J is TRBJ1-1 and V is TRBV2; D perhaps matches TRBD1 (5 bases). The V gene lost 3 bases and the J gene lost 4 bases, with 9 bases spanning the gap. The CDR3 has 13 amino acids. Germline V gene lookup returns CDR1 SNHLY and CDR2 FYNNEI. CDR3 loop: CASSDQGSTEAFF. CDR3 in DNA: TGTGCCAGCAGTGATCAGGGAAGCACTGAAGCTTTCTTT.

V usage is TRBV28 and J usage is TRBJ2-1; TRBD2 aligns across 7 bases. Germline V gene sequence: CDR1 MDHEN, CDR2 SYDVKM. The CDR3 has 16 amino acids. J lost 8 bases, V lost 4 bases, and 14 bases had no gene match. Written as DNA, the CDR3 is TGTGCCAGCAGTTCACTAGCGCCTCAAGAGGGCGATGAGCAGTTCTTC. Encoded protein: CASSSLAPQEGDEQFF.

The V call is TRBV29-1, the J call TRBJ1-6, with D perhaps TRBD1 (5 bases). This CDR3 spans 16 amino acids. V shed 3 bases and J shed 10 bases, with 22 bases lying between them. Germline lookup yields CDR1 SQVTM and CDR2 ANQGSEA. DNA of the CDR3: TGCAGCGTTGATGGCCCTGTGAAGGGGACCTCATCACCCCTCCACTTT. The encoded protein is CSVDGPVKGTSSPLHF.

The chain recombines TRBV4-3 with TRBJ2-7; 11 positions agree with TRBD1. CDR3 length equals 15 residues. Germline CDR1 is LGHNA and CDR2 is YSLEER. Trimming at V came to 3 bases and at J to 2 bases, leaving 3 bases not matched to a gene. In DNA form, the CDR3 reads TGCGCCAGCAGCCAGGGACAGGGGGACGCCTACGAGCAGTACTTC. The encoded protein is CASSQGQGDAYEQYF.

For the CDR3, the DNA is TGTGCCAGCAGTAACTGGGGAAATGGCTACACCTTC. This translates into CASSNWGNGYTF. V is TRBV6-5 and J is TRBJ1-2; D is undetermined. Germline V CDR1 and CDR2: MNHEY, SVGAGI. The CDR3 is made up of 12 amino acids. V shed 5 bases and J shed 6 bases, with 10 bases lying between them.

The chain is built from TRBV4-1 and TRBJ1-5; D gene ambiguous. V lost 0 bases and J 11 bases, leaving 14 bases between the germline ends. The CDR3 runs to 14 residues. Germline V gives CDR1 MGHRA, CDR2 YSYEKL. CDR3 in amino acids: CASSQDTARRAQHF. The CDR3 DNA reads as TGCGCCAGCAGCCAAGACACTGCGCGACGGGCCCAGCATTTT.

The V and J genes are TRBV5-4 and TRBJ2-6; tentatively, D is TRBD1 (5 bases). CDR1 is SGHNT and CDR2 is YYREEE in the germline V gene (reference sequence). Trimming stripped 4 bases from V and 1 base from J, with 9 bases between. This CDR3 is 15 amino acids long. As DNA, the CDR3 is TGTGCCAGCAGCAAGCAGGGTTCTGGGGCCAACGTCCTGACTTTC. This translates into CASSKQGSGANVLTF.